Reported below is one TCR beta chain. This entry is derived from a study of T cell changes during pregnancy in multiple sclerosis. The repertoire was sequenced with immunoSEQ multiplex PCR; TCRdb's copy has only in-frame clones and lacks some. The sample has 40,000 to 55,000 clones; 85% to 90% are singletons. Trimming removed 2 bases from V and 0 bases from J, with 11 bases in between. Per germline, CDR1 SGHVS and CDR2 FQNEAQ. CDR3 length equals 16 residues. Sequences were derived from peripheral blood, sampled in the first trimester of pregnancy. This chain joins TRBV7-8 and TRBJ1-5, with D hard to call. This TCR was sampled from a female donor in good health, enrolled as a control in a pregnancy study. CDR3 region: CASSLSGKNSNQPQHF. CDR3 nucleotide sequence: TGTGCCAGCAGCTTATCGGGGAAAAATAGCAATCAGCCCCAGCATTTT.